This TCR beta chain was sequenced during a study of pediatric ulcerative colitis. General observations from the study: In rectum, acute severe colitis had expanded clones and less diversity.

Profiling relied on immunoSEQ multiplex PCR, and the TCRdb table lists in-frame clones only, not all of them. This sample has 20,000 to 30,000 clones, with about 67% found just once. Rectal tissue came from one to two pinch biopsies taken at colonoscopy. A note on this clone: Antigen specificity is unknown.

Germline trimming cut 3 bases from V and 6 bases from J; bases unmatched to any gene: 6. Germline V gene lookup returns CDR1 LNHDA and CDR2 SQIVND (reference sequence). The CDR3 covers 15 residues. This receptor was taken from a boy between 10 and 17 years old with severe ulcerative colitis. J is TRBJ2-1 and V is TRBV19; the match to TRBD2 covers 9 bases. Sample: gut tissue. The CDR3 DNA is TGTGCCAGTAGTATCCAAGCGGGGGGCCCCAATGAGCAGTTCTTC. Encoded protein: CASSIQAGGPNEQFF.